This TCR beta chain is from a study of T cells in Graves' hyperthyroidism and ophthalmopathy. This clonotype occurred a few times. The germline V gene encodes CDR1 SGDLS and CDR2 YYNGEE. This CDR3 comprises 15 residues. J lost 2 bases, V lost 3 bases, and 4 bases had no gene match. Amplification of TCR beta CDR3 regions used RNA as the template. A first-round RT-PCR of the TCR CDR3 used the HTBI primer set. TCRdb fed the multiplex PCR reads into MiXCR, producing one record per CDR3 protein. The sample consists of 250,000 to 300,000 distinct CDR3 sequences, 13% of them appearing once. The sample taken for sequencing was blood. The chain links TRBV9 to TRBJ2-2; TRBD2 aligns across 7 bases. This TCR derives from a woman between 25 and 40 years old with Graves' hyperthyroidism that later progressed to Graves' ophthalmopathy. CDR3 sequence: CASSGRDYNTGELFF. Written as DNA, the CDR3 is TGTGCCAGCAGCGGCCGGGACTACAACACCGGGGAGCTGTTTTTT.